These 4 T cell receptor beta chains share one sample of origin, sequenced in a study of cytomegalovirus exposure and HLA in healthy donors. Both 60 Vbeta primers and 13 Jbeta primers went into the PCR. Data came from immunoSEQ multiplex PCR; TCRdb stores just in-frame clones and leaves some out. Of 150,000 to 180,000 clones in the sample, around 80% were seen once. Source material: PBMCs. The receptors were gathered from a woman in her forties in good health and CMV-seronegative.

The chain employs TRBV7-6 and TRBJ2-2, with 9 bases identical to TRBD2. The CDR3 extends over 15 amino acids. After removal of 5 bases from V and 9 bases from J, the junction contained 10 bases not matched to a gene. From germline, CDR1 is SGHVS and CDR2 FNYEAQ. The CDR3 DNA reads as TGTGCCAGCAGCCTCGTGATAGCGGGAGTTAGGGAGCTGTTTTTT. It encodes CASSLVIAGVRELFF.

The rearrangement joins TRBV7-6 to TRBJ2-7, with 10 bases matching TRBD2. With V trimmed by 5 bases and J by 0 bases, 7 bases remained unmatched. CDR1 SGHVS and CDR2 FNYEAQ come from the germline V gene. This CDR3 region has 16 residues. The CDR3 nucleotides read TGTGCCAGCAGCAAATCTCGGACTAGCGGCTCCTACGAGCAGTACTTC. It yields the protein CASSKSRTSGSYEQYF.

The chain has TRBV4-1 and TRBJ2-1, with 13 bases identical to TRBD2. Trimming cost V 3 bases and J 4 bases; bases outside gene matches: 9. There are 18 residues in the CDR3. Germline CDR1 is MGHRA and CDR2 is YSYEKL. Written as DNA, the CDR3 is TGCGCCAGCAGCCAGGTGACTAGCGGGAGGACCATGTACAATGAGCAGTTCTTC. It encodes CASSQVTSGRTMYNEQFF.

The CDR3 nucleotides are TGCAGCGTCTTGAGAGAGTCGGCAGGGGGCACGAACGAGCAGTACTTC. Its protein product is CSVLRESAGGTNEQYF. This chain uses TRBV29-1 with TRBJ2-7; 8 bases agree with TRBD1. This CDR3 has 16 residues. The germline V gene has CDR1 SQVTM and CDR2 ANQGSEA. V shed 6 bases, J shed 5 bases, and the junction held 18 bases outside the gene matches.